The 29 T cell receptor beta chains listed next were all sequenced from one sample in a study of blood T cell repertoires in COVID-19. Clones were read by immunoSEQ multiplex PCR, and TCRdb kept only the in-frame ones, dropping some. Here the sample spans some 130,000 clones, 70% to 85% being singletons. The material sequenced was peripheral blood. The receptors originated from a man between 60 and 75 years old who had recovered from COVID-19.

The chain combines TRBV24-1 with TRBJ2-3, with D perhaps TRBD2 (5 bases). The V end lost 3 bases, the J end lost 2 bases, and 11 bases lay between the germline ends. This CDR3 region has 15 residues. Germline values: CDR1 KGHDR, CDR2 SFDVKD. The CDR3 loop reads CATSDTSDFTDTQYF. The CDR3, as DNA: TGTGCCACCAGTGATACCTCGGACTTCACAGATACGCAGTATTTT.

This clone was seen more than once but under ten times. V usage is TRBV6-2 or TRBV6-3 and J usage is TRBJ1-4; 7 nucleotides line up with TRBD1. Germline assignment: CDR1 MNHEY and CDR2 SVGEGT. The ends lost 5 bases at V and 8 bases at J; junction bases unmatched: 2. This CDR3 has 12 amino acids. The CDR3 loop reads CASSRDSEKLFF. The DNA of the CDR3 is TGTGCCAGCAGTCGGGACAGCGAAAAACTGTTTTTT.

The chain uses TRBV4-2 and TRBJ2-3, with 14 nucleotides matching TRBD2. Unmatched junction bases numbered 6, after V lost 8 bases and J lost 2 bases. The CDR3 length is 16 residues. The germline CDR1 and CDR2 sequences are LGHNA and YNFKEQ. CDR3 loop: CASRKGLAGATDTQYF. Written as DNA, the CDR3 is TGTGCCAGCCGAAAGGGACTAGCGGGGGCCACAGATACGCAGTATTTT.

The J gene is TRBJ1-6, the V gene TRBV25-1, with D maybe TRBD1 (5 bases). Germline CDR1 MGHDK, CDR2 SYGVNS. This CDR3 spans 13 amino acids. V shed 7 bases and J shed 7 bases, with 11 bases lying between them. The CDR3 loop reads CASMDAGNSPLHF. Here the CDR3 DNA reads TGTGCCAGCATGGATGCAGGGAATTCACCCCTCCACTTT.

V is TRBV5-1 and J is TRBJ2-1; 9 bases align to TRBD2. Germline V CDR1 and CDR2: SGHRS, YFSETQ. The length of the CDR3 is 17 residues. V shed 3 bases and J 7 bases; nucleotides not matched to a gene: 14. The DNA of the CDR3 is TGCGCCAGCAGCTCCCGGGGTAGCGGGGGTGTCAATAATGAGCAGTTCTTC. Encoded protein: CASSSRGSGGVNNEQFF.

V is TRBV9 and J is TRBJ1-2, with D tentatively TRBD1 (6 bases). Germline loops: CDR1 SGDLS, CDR2 YYNGEE. This CDR3 is 15 amino acids long. With 3 bases removed from V and 4 bases from J, the gap between germline ends came to 16 bases. The CDR3 region is CASSAAQDRTYGYTF. CDR3 bases: TGTGCCAGCAGCGCCGCCCAGGACAGAACCTATGGCTACACCTTC.

This clone has only a few counts. The chain joins TRBV30 to TRBJ2-7; 9 positions match TRBD1. From germline, CDR1 is GTSNPN and CDR2 SVGIG (reference sequence). The CDR3 has 13 amino acids. The ends lost 4 bases at V and 4 bases at J; junction bases unmatched: 5. CDR3 sequence reads: CAWKGQGSYEQYF. Here the CDR3 DNA reads TGTGCCTGGAAGGGACAGGGTAGTTACGAGCAGTACTTC.

This chain uses TRBV5-1 with TRBJ2-2; 8 nucleotides align to TRBD1. Looked up from germline, CDR1 is SGHRS and CDR2 is YFSETQ. V lost 4 bases to trimming and J lost 7 bases; unmatched junction nucleotides: 6. The CDR3 runs 14 residues. CDR3 DNA sequence: TGCGCCAGCAGCGGACAGGGTCGCCACGGGGAGCTGTTTTTT. Amino acid sequence: CASSGQGRHGELFF. Combining the CDR3 with reference TRBV5-1 and TRBJ2-2 gives the whole variable domain KAGVTQTPRYLIKTRGQQVTLSCSPISGHRSVSWYQQTPGQGLQFLFEYFSETQRNKGNFPGRFSGRQFSNSRSEMNVSTLELGDSALYLCASSGQGRHGELFFGEGSRLTVL.

This clone has a handful of counts. This chain links TRBV6-2 or TRBV6-3 with TRBJ1-1; tentatively, D is TRBD1 (6 bases). The germline V gene encodes CDR1 MNHEY and CDR2 SVGEGT. This CDR3 contains 15 residues. The ends were cut back, 5 bases at V and 1 base at J, with 14 bases in the middle. As DNA, the CDR3 is TGTGCCAGCAGTCATTCGAGGACAGCGAACACTGAAGCTTTCTTT. This sequence encodes CASSHSRTANTEAFF.

V is TRBV12-3 or TRBV12-4 and J is TRBJ2-1; D is unresolved. There are 13 residues in the CDR3. The V end was cut by 7 bases, the J end by 0 bases, with 7 bases between. The CDR3 DNA is TGTGCCAGCAAACGGAGCTCCTACAATGAGCAGTTCTTC. Translating it yields CASKRSSYNEQFF.

This clone appeared a few times. This rearrangement joins TRBV10-3 to TRBJ2-1; 10 bases are a match to TRBD2. This CDR3 contains 16 residues. The junction had 7 bases not matched to a gene; V was cut back by 2 bases and J by 6 bases. Germline CDR1 is ENHRY and CDR2 is SYGVKD. CDR3 amino acids: CAISEKRLAGSNEQFF. In DNA form, the CDR3 reads TGTGCCATCAGTGAGAAGAGACTAGCGGGCTCCAATGAGCAGTTCTTC.

The V call is TRBV10-3, the J call TRBJ1-1; D is ambiguous. Germline CDR1 and CDR2: ENHRY and SYGVKD. The length of the CDR3 is 15 residues. V was cut by 2 bases and J by 0 bases, with 10 bases left in between. The CDR3 spells CAISENEGMNTEAFF. The CDR3 nucleotides read TGTGCCATCAGTGAGAATGAGGGAATGAACACTGAAGCTTTCTTT.

This sequence joins TRBV19 and TRBJ2-2, with 7 bases aligning to TRBD1. This CDR3 region has 15 residues. Germline loops: CDR1 LNHDA, CDR2 SQIVND (reference sequence). The junction had 5 bases not matched to a gene; V was cut back by 2 bases and J by 5 bases. In DNA, the CDR3 is TGTGCCAGTAGTATAAAAAGGGGGCAGACCGGGGAGCTGTTTTTT. Amino acid sequence: CASSIKRGQTGELFF.

This CDR3 is CASSPGLYVYEQYF. As DNA, the CDR3 is TGTGCCAGCAGCCCGGGACTTTACGTCTACGAGCAGTACTTC. The rearrangement links TRBV11-1 to TRBJ2-7; tentative D call: TRBD2 (6 bases). Trimming left V 5 bases short and J 3 bases short, with 14 bases between. The CDR3 contains 14 residues. Germline lookup yields CDR1 SGHAT and CDR2 FQDESV (reference sequence).

The V gene is TRBV6-4, the J gene TRBJ2-2; 8 bases are a match to TRBD1. The CDR3 is 15 amino acids. From germline, CDR1 is MRHNA and CDR2 SNTAGT. Losses at the gene ends were 3 bases for V and 4 bases for J; bases not matched to a gene: 4. CDR3 amino acids: CASSEGTGGTGELFF. The CDR3 region has the DNA TGTGCCAGCAGTGAAGGCACAGGGGGCACCGGGGAGCTGTTTTTT.

The V call is TRBV7-2, the J call TRBJ1-4; no definite D call. Trimming took 2 bases from V and 0 from J, leaving 10 bases between them. The CDR3 is 16 residues long. From germline, CDR1 is SGHTA and CDR2 FQGNSA. CDR3 DNA sequence: TGTGCCAGCAGCTTAAATTCCGTAGCAACTAATGAAAAACTGTTTTTT. It yields the protein CASSLNSVATNEKLFF.

This clone was seen just once. The chain has TRBV19 and TRBJ2-1; D may be TRBD1 (5 bases). CDR3 length: 16 amino acids. The germline CDR1 and CDR2 sequences are LNHDA and SQIVND (reference sequence). V was clipped by 6 bases and J by 0 bases, with 15 bases between them. CDR3 sequence (DNA): TGTGCCAGTAGGGGGCGAAGGGCTCTCTCCTACAATGAGCAGTTCTTC. It specifies CASRGRRALSYNEQFF.

The rearrangement links TRBV28 to TRBJ1-4; 7 bases are a match to TRBD1. Trimming at V came to 8 bases and at J to 7 bases, leaving 7 bases not matched to a gene. This CDR3 has 13 residues. Germline V gene sequence: CDR1 MDHEN, CDR2 SYDVKM. The CDR3 sequence: CASRQGGGEKLFF. In nucleotides, the CDR3 is TGTGCCAGCCGACAGGGAGGAGGTGAAAAACTGTTTTTT.

The J gene is TRBJ2-7, the V gene TRBV28, with D possibly matching TRBD2 (5 bases). Germline CDR1 reads MDHEN; CDR2 reads SYDVKM. This CDR3 is built from 13 residues. Trimming took 3 bases from V and 0 from J, leaving 6 bases between them. The CDR3 is CASSLRDSYEQYF. The CDR3 DNA reads TGTGCCAGCAGTTTGAGGGACTCCTACGAGCAGTACTTC.

The rearrangement joins TRBV7-9 to TRBJ1-3; no clear D. The germline V gene encodes CDR1 SEHNR and CDR2 FQNEAQ (reference sequence). Trimming removed 1 base from V and 2 bases from J, with 12 bases in between. CDR3 length: 16 residues. This CDR3 is CASSLVGRGPGNTIYF. CDR3 DNA: TGTGCCAGCAGCTTAGTGGGCAGAGGGCCTGGAAACACCATATATTTT.

The sample holds a few counts of this clone. The J gene is TRBJ1-6, the V gene TRBV6-2 or TRBV6-3; 7 bases fit TRBD1. CDR3 length: 15 residues. Trimming at V came to 6 bases and at J to 6 bases, leaving 8 bases not matched to a gene. CDR1 MNHEY and CDR2 SVGEGT come from the germline V gene. CDR3 sequence reads: CASSRPTGANSPLHF. The CDR3 bases are TGTGCCAGCAGCAGGCCCACAGGGGCTAATTCACCCCTCCACTTT.

This chain links TRBV27 with TRBJ1-1; weak D call: TRBD1 (5 bases). The CDR3 has 14 residues. V was shortened by 8 bases and J by 1 base, with 14 bases between the two germline ends. CDR1 and CDR2 from the germline V gene are MNHEY and SMNVEV (reference sequence). CDR3 protein: CASRSAGQNTEAFF. The CDR3 DNA follows: TGTGCCAGCCGTTCCGCGGGGCAGAACACTGAAGCTTTCTTT.

V gene TRBV5-1 combines with J gene TRBJ2-4; possible D gene TRBD2, 6 bases. Germline V gene sequence: CDR1 SGHRS, CDR2 YFSETQ. The length of the CDR3 is 16 residues. Between the trimmed V and J ends, which lost 0 bases and 1 base, there was a span of 11 bases. CDR3 protein: CASSLDGGRAKNIQYF. As DNA, the CDR3 is TGCGCCAGCAGCTTGGATGGGGGGAGGGCCAAAAACATTCAGTACTTC.

The V call is TRBV6-6, the J call TRBJ1-5; D gene ambiguous. Trimming pared 6 bases from V and 2 bases from J, leaving 17 bases between. There are 16 residues in the CDR3. Germline V gives CDR1 MNHNY, CDR2 SVGAGI (reference sequence). CDR3 coding DNA: TGTGCCAGCAGCCCTTTTACCTTGCGAGGCAATCAGCCCCAGCATTTT. Residues: CASSPFTLRGNQPQHF.

This rearrangement joins TRBV30 to TRBJ2-7; 9 bases align to TRBD2. Per germline, CDR1 GTSNPN and CDR2 SVGIG (reference sequence). With 3 bases clipped from V and 3 bases from J, the junction kept 9 bases outside the gene matches. There are 15 residues in the CDR3. The CDR3 sequence: CAWSPGLAGNYEQYF. The CDR3 coding sequence is TGTGCCTGGAGCCCGGGGCTAGCGGGAAACTACGAGCAGTACTTC.

The chain carries TRBV3-1 (or the pseudogene TRBV3-2) and TRBJ1-2; TRBD1 agrees at 7 bases. Looked up from germline, CDR1 is LGHDT and CDR2 is YNNKEL (reference sequence). The CDR3 totals 15 residues. V lost 4 bases, J lost 4 bases, and 9 bases stayed unmatched. In DNA, the CDR3 is TGTGCCAGCAGCCCTCAACAGGGGTTACGCTATGGCTACACCTTC. Its translation: CASSPQQGLRYGYTF.

The rearrangement links TRBV3-1 (or the pseudogene TRBV3-2) to TRBJ1-1, with D perhaps TRBD1 (5 bases). This CDR3 has 15 residues. Germline V gene data show CDR1 as LGHDT and CDR2 as YNNKEL (reference sequence). Trimming pared 4 bases from V and 0 bases from J, leaving 12 bases between. CDR3 residues: CASSPIPTVNTEAFF. CDR3 DNA sequence: TGTGCCAGCAGCCCCATTCCGACAGTGAACACTGAAGCTTTCTTT.

This clone was detected only a few times. V is TRBV4-2 and J is TRBJ1-5; perhaps TRBD1 as D (5 bases). This CDR3 has 16 residues. V gave up 4 bases and J gave up 5 bases, with 18 bases separating them. In germline, CDR1 is LGHNA, CDR2 YNFKEQ. The DNA of the CDR3 is TGTGCCAGCAGCCGAATACAAGGAGGGGAGGATCAGCCCCAGCATTTT. Its protein is CASSRIQGGEDQPQHF.

This chain uses TRBV7-3 with TRBJ2-1; possible D gene TRBD1, 6 bases. Per germline, CDR1 SGHTA and CDR2 FQGTGA. V was shortened by 1 base and J by 9 bases, with 19 bases between the two germline ends. The CDR3 loop spans 16 amino acids. CDR3 in amino acids: CASSLMAARGGFEQFF. Here the CDR3 DNA reads TGTGCCAGCAGCTTAATGGCGGCCAGGGGTGGTTTTGAGCAGTTCTTC.